This T cell receptor beta chain was sequenced for a study of siplizumab effects on memory and regulatory T cells. Measured with immunoSEQ multiplex PCR; TCRdb has only the in-frame clones, and not every one. The sample gives 75,000 to 100,000 clones, around 94% of which show up once; about 1.4% is in the top ten. The CDR3 loop spans 15 amino acids. Input material: non-Treg CD4+ T cells sorted from blood. The receptor's source is a human donor in good health. The chain is built from TRBV21-1 and TRBJ2-7; the table's D call, TRBD2, has no DNA check behind it. TRBV21-1 is marked as a pseudogene. CDR3 loop: CASRGLSGREYEQYF. Here the CDR3 DNA reads TGTGCCAGCCGAGGCCTCAGCGGGAGGGAGTACGAGCAGTACTTC.